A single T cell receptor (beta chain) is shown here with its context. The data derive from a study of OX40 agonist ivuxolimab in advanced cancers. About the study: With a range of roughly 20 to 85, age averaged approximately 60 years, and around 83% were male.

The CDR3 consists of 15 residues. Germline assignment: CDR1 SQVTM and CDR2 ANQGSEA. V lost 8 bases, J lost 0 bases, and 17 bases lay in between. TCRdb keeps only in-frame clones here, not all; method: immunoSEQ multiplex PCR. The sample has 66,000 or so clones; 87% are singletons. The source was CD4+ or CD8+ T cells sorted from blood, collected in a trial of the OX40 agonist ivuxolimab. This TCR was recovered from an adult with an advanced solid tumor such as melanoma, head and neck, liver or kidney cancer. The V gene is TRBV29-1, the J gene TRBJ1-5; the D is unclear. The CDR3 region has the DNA TGCAGCCCACGGCACTTCAAGAATAGCAATCAGCCCCAGCATTTT. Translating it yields CSPRHFKNSNQPQHF.